This entry is about one T cell receptor (beta chain). This entry comes from a study of blood T cell repertoires in COVID-19. For the study at large: Samples representing acute and convalescent COVID-19 were sourced from the United States, Italy and Spain. T cells, B-cell-depleted T cells, or PBMCs provided the cDNA or gDNA that served as material.

V was clipped by 4 bases and J by 5 bases, with 18 bases between them. The CDR3 sequence is 16 residues long. Per the germline V gene, CDR1 is MNHEY and CDR2 is SVGAGI. Everyone who took part was about 18 to 89 years old, and they came from about 25 US areas. Cohort assignment relied on participant-reported clinical history. Sequencing was performed with immunoSEQ multiplex PCR; in TCRdb, only in-frame clones are kept and a portion is missing. The sample has about 480,000 clones; around 89% are singletons. J is TRBJ2-1 and V is TRBV6-5; the D gene is possibly TRBD1 (6 bases). The sequence derives from a woman in her thirties or forties who had recovered from COVID-19. The sample taken for sequencing was PBMCs or T cells enriched from blood (not recorded which). The CDR3 region is CASSSLPGAPNNEQFF. The CDR3 DNA reads as TGTGCCAGCAGTTCCCTACCAGGGGCGCCTAACAATGAGCAGTTCTTC.